The 10 T cell receptor beta chains presented below share a single source sample, sequenced in a study of T-cell memory formation after mild COVID-19. TCRdb reprocessed the 5' RACE reads via MiXCR and lists one record per CDR3 protein. This sample has about 210,000 distinct CDR3 sequences, with around 27% found just once. Sequencing used PBMCs or a T cell subset sorted from them (not recorded which). The receptors stem from an adult woman who had mild COVID-19 (a few samples of this study predate the infection). Cell type and time point are not known.

This clonotype was observed a handful of times. The chain combines TRBV6-5 with TRBJ1-6; D ambiguous. Germline loops: CDR1 MNHEY, CDR2 SVGAGI. This CDR3 spans 14 amino acids. V shed 0 bases and J shed 8 bases, with 8 bases lying between them. The CDR3 reads CASSYSSSDSPLHF. CDR3 coding DNA: TGTGCCAGCAGTTACTCGAGCAGCGATTCACCCCTCCACTTT.

This rearrangement joins TRBV6-5 to TRBJ2-7; D is perhaps TRBD1 (6 bases). The CDR3 sequence is 14 residues long. V was shortened by 6 bases and J by 7 bases, with 19 bases between the two germline ends. CDR1 and CDR2 (germline): MNHEY, SVGAGI. The CDR3 reads CASSSGTPTGEQYF. DNA for the CDR3: TGTGCCAGCAGCTCCGGGACACCTACGGGGGAGCAGTACTTC.

This sequence joins TRBV4-1 and TRBJ1-1, with a weak D call TRBD1 (6 bases). This CDR3 is 16 amino acids long. V was cut by 5 bases and J by 11 bases, with 27 bases left in between. In germline, CDR1 is MGHRA, CDR2 YSYEKL. CDR3 bases: TGCGCCAGCAGCATAGGACAGTTCCCTTCCTTCGACGATGCTTTCTTT. It codes for CASSIGQFPSFDDAFF.

This clonotype occurred a few times. The chain combines TRBV7-9 with TRBJ2-2; D remains unclear. Trimming removed 7 bases from V and 0 bases from J, with 9 bases in between. This CDR3 spans 14 amino acids. Germline CDR1 and CDR2: SEHNR and FQNEAQ (reference sequence). The chain's CDR3 is CASNASPNTGELFF. As DNA, the CDR3 is TGTGCCAGCAACGCCAGCCCGAACACCGGGGAGCTGTTTTTT. The whole variable domain, filled in from reference TRBV7-9 and TRBJ2-2, reads DTGVSQNPRHKITKRGQNVTFRCDPISEHNRLYWYRQTLGQGPEFLTYFQNEAQLEKSRLLSDRFSAERPKGSFSTLEIQRTEQGDSAMYLCASNASPNTGELFFGEGSRLTVL.

CDR3 in amino acids: CASSQGPPPTGELFF. CDR3 nucleotide sequence: TGTGCCAGCAGCCAAGGGCCGCCTCCCACCGGGGAGCTGTTTTTT. The rearrangement joins TRBV5-4 to TRBJ2-2; D gene uncertain. This CDR3 is built from 15 residues. Trimming pared 4 bases from V and 4 bases from J, leaving 14 bases between. Germline-derived CDR1 and CDR2 are SGHNT and YYREEE (reference sequence).

The chain uses TRBV2 and TRBJ1-4, with D unclear. V shed 1 base and J shed 8 bases, with 11 bases lying between them. This CDR3 spans 14 amino acids. The germline gives CDR1 SNHLY, CDR2 FYNNEI. DNA of the CDR3: TGTGCCAGCAGTGAAGTGTTTGCAGAAGAAAAACTGTTTTTT. Amino acid sequence: CASSEVFAEEKLFF.

There are a few counts of this clonotype. The J gene is TRBJ2-3, the V gene TRBV19; TRBD1 is a possible D gene (5 bases). The V end lost 5 bases, the J end lost 2 bases, and 8 bases lay between the germline ends. The germline gives CDR1 LNHDA, CDR2 SQIVND (reference sequence). The CDR3 loop spans 13 amino acids. For the CDR3, the DNA is TGTGCCAGTAGTCAACAGGCCACAGATACGCAGTATTTT. Translating it yields CASSQQATDTQYF.

This clonotype came up once. The rearrangement uses TRBV5-8 and TRBJ1-2, with TRBD1 matching over 9 bases. CDR3 size: 14 residues. Losses at the gene ends were 0 bases for V and 7 bases for J; bases not matched to a gene: 4. CDR1 is SGHTS, CDR2 YDEGEE, per germline. In DNA, the CDR3 is TGTGCCAGCAGCTTGGACAGGGGGCATCCTGGCTACACCTTC. The encoded protein is CASSLDRGHPGYTF. The full variable domain, in which reference TRBV5-8 and TRBJ1-2 provide the parts outside the CDR3, is EAGVTQSPTHLIKTRGQQATLRCSPISGHTSVYWYQQALGLGLQFLLWYDEGEERNRGNFPPRFSGRQFPNYSSELNVNALELEDSALYLCASSLDRGHPGYTFGSGTRLTVV.

This clonotype was seen only a few times. The V gene is TRBV12-5, the J gene TRBJ1-2; TRBD1 is a possible D gene (5 bases). Trimming shortened V by 0 bases and J by 4 bases, and 18 bases separated the two germline ends. Germline V CDR1 and CDR2: LGHNT, FRNRAP. CDR3 length equals 17 residues. The CDR3 loop is CASGLVISRTSPYGYTF. The CDR3 DNA sequence: TGTGCTAGTGGTTTGGTAATATCGCGGACAAGCCCCTATGGCTACACCTTC.

This clonotype has only a few counts. The V call is TRBV29-1, the J call TRBJ2-7; 8 bases line up with TRBD2. The trim removed 0 bases at V and 0 bases at J, leaving 7 bases unmatched. The CDR3 runs 16 residues. In germline, CDR1 is SQVTM, CDR2 ANQGSEA. The CDR3 nucleotides read TGCAGCGTTGAAGATGCCCCAACTAGCGGCTCCTACGAGCAGTACTTC. Translation gives CSVEDAPTSGSYEQYF.